A selection of T cell receptor beta chains follows, all from one sample in a study of OX40 agonist ivuxolimab in advanced cancers. Generated by immunoSEQ multiplex PCR, the TCRdb table keeps only in-frame clones and is missing some. The sample lists about 83,000 clones; approximately 88% were seen once. This specimen consisted of CD4+ or CD8+ T cells sorted from blood, obtained in a trial of the OX40 agonist ivuxolimab. Every receptor here comes from an adult with an advanced solid tumor such as melanoma, head and neck, liver or kidney cancer. Each CDR3 is given with its conserved first and last residue. D genes are given only for firm matches. Clone size is not always given. Where it is, it says once, few, many or a class for expanded clones.

j_call v_call clone_size d_call cdr3_length cdr3_aa cdr3_nt
TRBJ1-5 TRBV30 . TRBD1 15 CAWTRTGAFSQPQHF TGTGCCTGGACTCGCACAGGGGCCTTCTCTCAGCCCCAGCATTTT
TRBJ2-7 TRBV6-6 few . 11 CASSTTGLWYF TGTGCCAGCAGTACTACAGGGTTGTGGTACTTC
TRBJ1-4 TRBV6-6 . TRBD1 14 CASSDRETNEKLFF TGTGCCAGCAGTGACAGGGAAACTAATGAAAAACTGTTTTTT
TRBJ1-3 TRBV5-1 once TRBD1 15 CASSLDRGKGNTIYF TGCGCCAGCAGCTTGGACAGGGGGAAAGGAAACACCATATATTTT
TRBJ1-4 TRBV29-1 few . 13 CSAGQGKHEKLFF TGCAGCGCCGGGCAAGGGAAACATGAAAAACTGTTTTTT
TRBJ2-2 TRBV7-3 . . 16 CASSPISGGQGGELFF TGTGCCAGCAGCCCAATTTCTGGAGGGCAGGGCGGGGAGCTGTTTTTT
TRBJ1-2 TRBV25-1 . . 13 CASSPRVSDGYTF TGTGCCAGCAGCCCCCGGGTCTCCGATGGCTACACCTTC
TRBJ2-7 TRBV4-1 . . 15 CASSQDRSSFDEQYF TGCGCCAGCAGCCAAGATCGGAGTAGCTTCGACGAGCAGTACTTC
TRBJ1-1 TRBV7-9 few . 12 CADMVLNTEAFF TGTGCGGATATGGTTCTTAACACTGAAGCTTTCTTT
TRBJ2-3 TRBV7-3 . TRBD2 16 CASSGLTSGSTDTQYF TGTGCCAGCAGCGGCCTGACTAGCGGGAGCACAGATACGCAGTATTTT
TRBJ1-3 TRBV14 once . 14 CASSLNWGGNTIYF TGTGCCAGCAGCCTTAACTGGGGAGGAAACACCATATATTTT
TRBJ2-7 TRBV30 . . 13 CAWSVLQRQEQYF TGTGCCTGGAGTGTATTACAGCGGCAGGAGCAGTACTTC
TRBJ2-1 TRBV12-5 . . 14 CASQNRAYYNEQFF TGTGCTAGTCAAAATCGAGCCTACTACAATGAGCAGTTCTTC
TRBJ2-7 TRBV18 . TRBD2 15 CASSPGTSSSGGQYF TGTGCCAGCTCACCCGGGACTAGCTCAAGTGGGGGGCAGTACTTC
TRBJ2-2 TRBV27 . . 14 CASRGQSNTGELFF TGTGCCAGCAGGGGCCAGTCCAACACCGGGGAGCTGTTTTTC
TRBJ1-1 TRBV5-1 . . 15 CASSSLPTVNTEAFF TGCGCCAGCAGTTCCCTACCGACAGTGAACACTGAAGCTTTCTTT
TRBJ2-3 TRBV6-6 . TRBD2 15 CASSYSRGVKDTQYF TGTGCCAGCAGTTACTCGCGGGGGGTAAAGGATACGCAGTATTTT
TRBJ2-2 TRBV4-2 . . 17 CASSQDKGTTNTGELFF TGTGCCAGCAGCCAAGATAAGGGGACAACTAACACCGGGGAGCTGTTTTTT
TRBJ2-7 TRBV7-9 few . 16 CASSPPTGLGAYEQYF TGTGCCAGCAGCCCCCCGACCGGCCTAGGAGCCTACGAGCAGTACTTC
TRBJ1-1 TRBV5-4 . . 13 CASSYTTTAEAFF TGTGCCAGCAGCTACACCACCACAGCTGAAGCTTTCTTT
TRBJ2-2 TRBV6-1 . . 12 CASDRLAGELFF TGTGCCAGCGACCGGTTGGCCGGGGAGCTGTTTTTT
TRBJ2-6 TRBV7-2 . TRBD2 17 CASSRLAGAYGANVLTF TGTGCCAGCAGCCGTCTGGCGGGAGCTTACGGGGCCAACGTCCTGACTTTC
TRBJ2-7 TRBV5-1 . . 14 CASSPRDGAYEQYF TGCGCCAGCAGCCCAAGGGACGGGGCCTACGAGCAGTACTTC
TRBJ2-1 TRBV6-1 . TRBD1 13 CASGQGNYNEQFF TGTGCCAGCGGACAGGGAAACTACAATGAGCAGTTCTTC
TRBJ1-1 TRBV10-2 . . 13 CASDMGPSTEAFF TGCGCCAGCGATATGGGCCCCTCCACTGAAGCTTTCTTT
TRBJ1-1 TRBV5-1 medium-sized TRBD1 16 CASSVGTVRMNTEAFF TGCGCCAGCAGCGTGGGGACAGTGCGCATGAACACTGAAGCTTTCTTT
TRBJ1-3 TRBV27 . TRBD1 15 CASSRRQGVGNTIYF TGTGCCAGCAGTCGAAGACAGGGGGTTGGAAACACCATATATTTT
TRBJ2-5 TRBV7-9 . . 14 CASSLQGWGETQYF TGTGCCAGCAGCTTACAGGGTTGGGGGGAGACCCAGTACTTC
TRBJ2-2 TRBV19 . . 15 CASTTSGSNTGELFF TGTGCCAGTACGACCTCGGGAAGTAACACCGGGGAGCTGTTTTTT
TRBJ2-3 TRBV7-6 . . 15 CASSYLSGRGDTQYF TGTGCCAGCAGCTACCTTAGCGGTCGGGGAGATACGCAGTATTTT
TRBJ1-4 TRBV30 . . 15 CAWSLPGPRREKLFF TGTGCCTGGAGTTTACCGGGTCCTAGACGGGAAAAACTGTTTTTT
TRBJ2-2 TRBV7-2 few . 14 CASSVMTVNGELFF TGTGCCAGCAGCGTTATGACAGTAAACGGGGAGCTGTTTTTT
TRBJ2-1 TRBV13 . TRBD2 15 CASSLRASGRNEQFF TGTGCCAGCAGCTTACGGGCTAGCGGGAGAAATGAGCAGTTCTTC
TRBJ1-2 TRBV29-1 . TRBD1 13 CSVDDRVGYGYTF TGCAGCGTAGACGACAGGGTAGGCTATGGCTACACCTTC
TRBJ2-1 TRBV11-2 . . 16 CASSLRRDSRGNEQFF TGTGCCAGCAGCTTAAGAAGGGACAGTCGGGGGAATGAGCAGTTCTTC
TRBJ1-1 TRBV4-2 . . 16 CASSQGSANMNTEAFF TGTGCCAGCAGCCAAGGGTCAGCCAATATGAACACTGAAGCTTTCTTT
TRBJ2-4 TRBV27 . TRBD1 16 CASSPRDSSAKNIQYF TGTGCCAGCAGTCCCCGGGACAGCTCAGCCAAAAACATTCAGTACTTC
TRBJ1-2 TRBV29-1 . . 11 CSVEAVYGYTF TGCAGCGTTGAGGCAGTGTATGGCTACACCTTC
TRBJ2-5 TRBV30 . . 13 CAWKVRFQETQYF TGTGCCTGGAAGGTCAGATTCCAAGAGACCCAGTACTTC
TRBJ1-2 TRBV19 . . 13 CASSIDGGSYSTF TGTGCCAGTAGTATAGACGGGGGAAGTTATTCCACCTTC
TRBJ1-5 TRBV30 . . 14 CAWSVATGSQPQHF TGTGCCTGGAGTGTGGCTACAGGTAGCCAGCCCCAGCATTTT
TRBJ2-2 TRBV21-1 . . 15 CASPPRGANTGELFF TGTGCCAGCCCCCCCAGGGGTGCGAACACCGGGGAGCTGTTTTTT
TRBJ2-1 TRBV12-5 . TRBD2 16 CASGWGGTSGYNEQFF TGTGCTAGTGGTTGGGGTGGGACTAGCGGTTACAATGAGCAGTTCTTC
TRBJ1-4 TRBV4-1 . TRBD1 16 CASSQPKTGGNEKLFF TGCGCCAGCAGCCAACCAAAGACAGGGGGTAATGAAAAACTGTTTTTT
TRBJ1-5 TRBV5-6 . . 14 CASTLRGRSQPQHF TGTGCCAGCACCCTGAGGGGTCGCTCTCAGCCCCAGCATTTT
TRBJ1-2 TRBV19 . . 12 CASSFPPDRITF TGTGCCAGTAGCTTTCCGCCCGACCGTATCACCTTC
TRBJ1-1 TRBV7-2 . . 13 CASSLSVNTEAFF TGTGCCAGCAGCTTATCAGTGAACACTGAAGCTTTCTTT
TRBJ2-5 TRBV18 . . 13 CASSLSYQETQYF TGTGCCAGCTCACTTTCTTATCAAGAGACCCAGTACTTC
TRBJ2-7 TRBV7-9 few . 12 CASSFQGYEQYF TGTGCCAGCAGCTTCCAGGGCTACGAGCAGTACTTC
TRBJ2-4 TRBV11-1 . TRBD2 14 CASSLGLAGNIQYF TGTGCCAGCAGCTTGGGACTAGCGGGAAACATTCAGTACTTC
TRBJ2-1 TRBV5-1 . . 16 CASSLDPGTAYNEQFF TGCGCCAGCAGCTTGGACCCCGGGACTGCATACAATGAGCAGTTCTTC
TRBJ1-5 TRBV6-6 . TRBD1 15 CATRTGVGSYQPQHF TGTGCCACTCGGACAGGGGTCGGTTCGTATCAGCCCCAGCATTTT
TRBJ2-7 TRBV6-5 few . 11 CASSTGREQYF TGTGCCAGCAGTACAGGGAGGGAGCAGTACTTC
TRBJ1-6 TRBV7-2 . . 15 CASSSGWGYNSPLHF TGTGCCAGCAGCTCAGGGTGGGGTTATAATTCACCCCTCCACTTT
TRBJ2-3 TRBV4-1 . . 16 CASSQDFLGSADTQYF TGCGCCAGCAGCCAAGATTTTCTAGGTAGCGCAGATACGCAGTATTTT
TRBJ2-7 TRBV7-2 . . 18 CASSLGVARGSGLYEQYF TGTGCCAGCAGCTTAGGGGTAGCCAGGGGGAGCGGGTTATACGAGCAGTACTTC
TRBJ2-1 TRBV19 . . 12 CASSMSEREQFF TGTGCCAGTAGTATGTCAGAACGGGAGCAGTTCTTC
TRBJ2-5 TRBV7-2 . . 15 CASSLSGRTQETQYF TGTGCCAGCAGCTTGTCGGGGAGAACACAAGAGACCCAGTACTTC
TRBJ1-5 TRBV6-1 . TRBD1 16 CASSGRTGGFGQPQHF TGTGCCAGCAGTGGCAGGACAGGGGGGTTCGGTCAGCCCCAGCATTTT